This T cell receptor (beta chain) was observed in a study of T cell responses to AZD1222 COVID-19 vaccine. Turning to this clone: Its target is not known.

Per germline, CDR1 SNHLY and CDR2 FYNNEI. The CDR3 totals 15 residues. Trimming removed 0 bases from V and 9 bases from J, with 15 bases in between. Assay used: immunoSEQ multiplex PCR; TCRdb lists only in-frame clones, some missing. The table includes 100,000 to 150,000 clones, about 93% detected once. Study outcomes and limitations: All repertoire sampling was performed exclusively after the peak T cell response. Donors were chiefly white British, with a greater number of females, and clonal diversity was perhaps underestimated.

The receptor comes from an adult who received the MenACWY meningococcal vaccine as a control. The rearrangement links TRBV2 to TRBJ2-1, with D uncertain. This sample comprised peripheral blood, obtained 28 days after the second dose of the MenACWY control vaccine. The CDR3 DNA sequence: TGTGCCAGCAGTGAAGCCCCAACAACGGTCGGTGAGCAGTTCTTC. Protein sequence: CASSEAPTTVGEQFF.